This paragraph reports one T cell receptor beta chain. Its target is unknown. Given a much more abundant clone one base away, this may be a read error. Libraries were prepared by immunoSEQ multiplex PCR; TCRdb keeps only in-frame clonotypes and omits some of them. This table holds around 120,000 clones, over 75% found once. This sample was included in a study of PD-L1 blockade in urothelial cancer. Study-level information: Patients commenced atezolizumab around 2014, and it was given at 1,200 mg intravenously every 3 weeks. Males with urothelial cancer arising in the bladder constituted about 90% of the roughly 30 patients. Blood analysis took place 3 weeks (second dose) and 6 weeks after treatment start. Study-wide points: Where pretreatment blood TCR clonality fell below the median, better survival was predicted.

Germline loops: CDR1 MNHEY, CDR2 SMNVEV (reference sequence). The CDR3 is 13 residues long. Trimming removed 3 bases at V and 4 bases at J, with 9 bases between. Source: PBMCs, taken around atezolizumab (anti-PD-L1) treatment. This sequence originates from a man aged 50 or older with urothelial cancer. This sequence joins TRBV27 and TRBJ1-2; perhaps TRBD1 as D (5 bases). CDR3 nucleotide sequence: TGTGCCAGCAGTTTCATGGGGGGCTATGGCTACACCTTC. Its protein product is CASSFMGGYGYTF.